This T cell receptor (beta chain) was documented in a study of identical twins. Study-level points and caveats: The more abundant beta clonotypes in cord blood had fewer insertions, and memory repertoires did not show this. Conclusions rested on cross-sectional statistics rather than following the same donors.

As regards this clonotype: Its antigen is unidentified.

V was trimmed by 3 bases and J by 4 bases, leaving 12 bases between them. Germline V gene lookup returns CDR1 LNHDA and CDR2 SQIVND (reference sequence). The CDR3 sequence is 15 residues long. A universal primer site was incorporated via template switching, and the cDNA contained unique molecular identifiers. TCRdb called the 5' RACE reads again in MiXCR, with one record for every CDR3 protein. The sample has approximately 220,000 distinct CDR3 sequences; 6% to 8.5% are singletons. This sample was shared with a second study, whose subject was yellow fever vaccine responses in identical twins.

Sequenced material: CD8+ T cells sorted from blood. The chain uses TRBV19 and TRBJ2-2, with D tentatively TRBD2 (6 bases). The sequence came from a woman aged 18-30 years in good health. This CDR3 is CASSISPGGTGELFF. The CDR3 DNA follows: TGTGCCAGTAGTATTTCCCCCGGGGGCACCGGGGAGCTGTTTTTT.